This T cell receptor (beta chain) came from a study of T cell repertoires in cytomegalovirus infection. Study as a whole: Shared public TCR beta signatures pointed to both CMV infection and a matching HLA type.

Per the germline V gene, CDR1 is SGHRS and CDR2 is YFSETQ. The V and J ends lost 4 bases and 3 bases respectively, with 8 bases between them. The CDR3 is 12 residues long. In the case of this clonotype: Its target is not known.

Via MiXCR, TCRdb re-called the reads, giving one row per CDR3 protein. The table lists approximately 74,000 distinct CDR3 sequences, around 42% of them singletons. This specimen consisted of CD8+ T cells from cultured PBMCs, obtained from culture after CMV antigen stimulation. The chain couples TRBV5-1 to TRBJ2-7; D is possibly TRBD1 or TRBD2 (5 bases each). This clonotype was sampled from a human donor in good health (CMV status not recorded). Some clones in this sample may be carry-over from other donors' samples. This chain's CDR3 is CASSGDLYEQYF. The CDR3 nucleotides read TGCGCCAGCAGCGGGGACCTCTACGAGCAGTACTTC.